The source of this T cell receptor beta chain is a study of blood T cell repertoires in COVID-19. Study summary: The study drew acute and convalescent COVID-19 samples from the United States, Italy and Spain. The analysed material was cDNA or gDNA that came from T cells, B-cell-depleted T cells, or PBMCs.

This clone was seen once. In the original processing: How many nucleated cells were present was estimated from reference gene primer amplification. This table comes from immunoSEQ multiplex PCR, and its TCRdb copy is limited to in-frame clones, with some not included. Clonal size and the V and J genes are those of that table, whereas D and trimming came from the DNA. The data show over 85,000 clones, roughly 91% seen once. V was pared by 1 base and J by 13 bases, with 8 bases of the junction left unmatched. The CDR3 covers 14 residues. The germline CDR1 and CDR2 sequences are KGHDR and SFDVKD. Sequenced material: peripheral blood. This sequence joins TRBV24-1 and TRBJ2-5, with 10 bases matching TRBD1. The TCR comes from a woman over 75 with active COVID-19. CDR3 loop: CATSDFTGQGPPYF. As DNA, the CDR3 is TGTGCCACCAGTGATTTTACGGGACAGGGGCCTCCGTACTTC.